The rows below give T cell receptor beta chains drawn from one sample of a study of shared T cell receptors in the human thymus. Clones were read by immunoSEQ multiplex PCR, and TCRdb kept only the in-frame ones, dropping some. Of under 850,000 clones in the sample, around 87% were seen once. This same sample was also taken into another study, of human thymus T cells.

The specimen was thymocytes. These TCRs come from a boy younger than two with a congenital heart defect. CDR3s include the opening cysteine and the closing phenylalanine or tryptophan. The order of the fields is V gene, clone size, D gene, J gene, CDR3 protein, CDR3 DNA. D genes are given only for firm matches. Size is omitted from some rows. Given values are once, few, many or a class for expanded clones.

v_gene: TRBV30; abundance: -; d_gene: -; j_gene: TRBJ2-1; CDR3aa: CAWEGYVNEQFF; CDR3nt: TGTGCCTGGGAGGGCTACGTCAATGAGCAGTTCTTC
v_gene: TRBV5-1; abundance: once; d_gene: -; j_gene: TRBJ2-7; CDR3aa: CASSLGGPSYEQYF; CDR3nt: TGCGCCAGCAGCTTGGGCGGGCCCTCCTACGAGCAGTACTTC
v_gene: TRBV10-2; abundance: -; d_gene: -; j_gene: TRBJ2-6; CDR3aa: CASRSPGHGSSGANVLTF; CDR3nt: TGCGCCAGCAGGAGCCCGGGACACGGAAGCTCTGGGGCCAACGTCCTGACTTTC
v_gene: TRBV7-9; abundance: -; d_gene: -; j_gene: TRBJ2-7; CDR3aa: CASSFSPGPWGDEQYF; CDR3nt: TGTGCCAGCAGCTTCAGCCCAGGGCCGTGGGGGGACGAGCAGTACTTC
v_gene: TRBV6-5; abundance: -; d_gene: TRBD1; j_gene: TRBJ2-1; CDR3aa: CASSYNRGIPYNEQFF; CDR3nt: TGTGCCAGCAGTTATAACAGGGGGATTCCCTACAATGAGCAGTTCTTC
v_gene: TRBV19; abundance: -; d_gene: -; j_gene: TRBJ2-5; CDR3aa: CASKRNWTETQYF; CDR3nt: TGTGCCAGTAAGCGGAACTGGACCGAGACCCAGTACTTC
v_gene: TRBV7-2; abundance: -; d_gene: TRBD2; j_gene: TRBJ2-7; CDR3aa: CASSSLAGAPYEQYF; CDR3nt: TGTGCCAGCAGCTCGCTAGCGGGGGCCCCCTACGAGCAGTACTTC
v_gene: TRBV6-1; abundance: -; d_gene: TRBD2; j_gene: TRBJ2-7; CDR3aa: CASSDTGTSGKWCPEQYF; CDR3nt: TGTGCCAGCAGTGACACTGGGACTAGCGGGAAATGGTGTCCCGAGCAGTACTTC
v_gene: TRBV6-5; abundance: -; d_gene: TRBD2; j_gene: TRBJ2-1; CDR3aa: CASTLLAGARDEQFF; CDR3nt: TGTGCCAGCACCCTACTAGCGGGGGCCAGGGATGAGCAGTTCTTC
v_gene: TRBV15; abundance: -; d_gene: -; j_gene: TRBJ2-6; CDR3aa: CATSHLSSGANVLTF; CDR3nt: TGTGCCACCAGCCACCTATCCTCTGGGGCCAACGTCCTGACTTTC
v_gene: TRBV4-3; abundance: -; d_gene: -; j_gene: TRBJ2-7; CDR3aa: CASSQDRAPLPSYEQYF; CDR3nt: TGCGCCAGCAGCCAAGACCGCGCCCCTCTTCCGTCCTACGAGCAGTACTTC
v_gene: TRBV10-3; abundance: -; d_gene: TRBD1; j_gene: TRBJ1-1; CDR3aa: CAIGDRAENTEAFF; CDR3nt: TGTGCCATCGGGGACAGGGCGGAGAACACTGAAGCTTTCTTT
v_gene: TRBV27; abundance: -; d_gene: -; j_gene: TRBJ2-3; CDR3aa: CASSTGLADTQYF; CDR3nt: TGTGCCAGCAGTACGGGACTTGCGGATACGCAGTATTTT
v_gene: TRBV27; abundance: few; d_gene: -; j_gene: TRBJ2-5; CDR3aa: CASTRGSGEETQYF; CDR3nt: TGTGCCAGCACCCGGGGTAGCGGTGAAGAGACCCAGTACTTC
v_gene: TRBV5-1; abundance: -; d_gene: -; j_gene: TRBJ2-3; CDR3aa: CASSLERSTDTQYF; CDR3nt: TGCGCCAGCAGCTTGGAGCGGAGCACAGATACGCAGTATTTT
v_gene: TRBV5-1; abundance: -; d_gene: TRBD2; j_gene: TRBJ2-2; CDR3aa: CASSFRPSGIVNTGELFF; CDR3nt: TGCGCCAGCAGCTTTCGACCTAGCGGGATAGTCAACACCGGGGAGCTGTTTTTT
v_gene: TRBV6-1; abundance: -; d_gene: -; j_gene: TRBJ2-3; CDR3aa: CASSEEWRMRNTQYF; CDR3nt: TGTGCCAGCAGTGAAGAGTGGAGGATGCGGAATACGCAGTATTTT
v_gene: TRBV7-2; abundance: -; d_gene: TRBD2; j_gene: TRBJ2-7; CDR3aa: CASSPPKSGGLYEQYF; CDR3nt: TGTGCCAGCAGCCCACCTAAGAGCGGGGGGCTTTACGAGCAGTACTTC
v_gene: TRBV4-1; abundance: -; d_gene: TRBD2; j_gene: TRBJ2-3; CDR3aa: CASSHRTSGRKSTDTQYF; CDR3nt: TGCGCCAGCAGCCACAGGACTAGCGGGAGAAAGAGCACAGATACGCAGTATTTT
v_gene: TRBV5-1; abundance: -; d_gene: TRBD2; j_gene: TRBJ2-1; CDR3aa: CASSIGTSGSDEQFF; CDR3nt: TGCGCCAGCAGCATCGGGACTAGCGGGAGCGATGAGCAGTTCTTC
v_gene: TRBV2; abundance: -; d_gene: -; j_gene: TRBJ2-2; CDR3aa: CASSDPPGHTNTGELFF; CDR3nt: TGTGCCAGCAGTGATCCCCCGGGACATACGAACACCGGGGAGCTGTTTTTT
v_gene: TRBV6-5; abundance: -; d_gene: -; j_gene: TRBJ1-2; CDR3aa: CASRIRGTGYTF; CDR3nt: TGTGCCAGCAGAATCAGGGGAACTGGCTACACCTTC
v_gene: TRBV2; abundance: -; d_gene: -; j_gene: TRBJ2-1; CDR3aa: CASSVSVLGAPGNEQFF; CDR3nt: TGTGCCAGCAGCGTATCCGTGCTAGGGGCCCCGGGCAATGAGCAGTTCTTC
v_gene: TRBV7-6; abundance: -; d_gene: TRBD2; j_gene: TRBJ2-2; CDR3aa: CASSFSGIAAGELFF; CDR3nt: TGTGCCAGCAGCTTTAGCGGGATTGCGGCCGGGGAGCTGTTTTTT
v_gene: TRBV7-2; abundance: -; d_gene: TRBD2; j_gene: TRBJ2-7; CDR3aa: CASSHAPTSGPYEQYF; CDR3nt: TGTGCCAGCAGCCACGCCCCGACTAGCGGACCCTACGAGCAGTACTTC
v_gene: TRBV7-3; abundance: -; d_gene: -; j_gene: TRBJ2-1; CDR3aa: CASSPATGSSYNEQFF; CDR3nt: TGTGCCAGCAGCCCCGCGACTGGGAGCTCCTACAATGAGCAGTTCTTC
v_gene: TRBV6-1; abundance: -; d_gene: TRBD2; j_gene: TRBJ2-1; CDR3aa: CASSEATSGRDEQFF; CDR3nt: TGTGCCAGCAGTGAAGCGACTAGCGGGAGGGATGAGCAGTTCTTC
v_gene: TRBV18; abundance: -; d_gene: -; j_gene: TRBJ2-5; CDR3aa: CASSLQGETQYF; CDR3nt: TGTGCCAGCTCACTCCAGGGGGAGACCCAGTACTTC
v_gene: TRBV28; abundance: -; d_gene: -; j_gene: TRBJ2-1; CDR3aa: CASSFGLQRCYNEQFF; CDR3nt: TGTGCCAGCAGTTTTGGACTCCAGAGATGTTACAATGAGCAGTTCTTC
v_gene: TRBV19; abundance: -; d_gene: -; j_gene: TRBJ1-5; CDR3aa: CASSTFSGHFSNQPQHF; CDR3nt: TGTGCCAGTAGTACCTTTTCGGGACATTTTAGCAATCAGCCCCAGCATTTT
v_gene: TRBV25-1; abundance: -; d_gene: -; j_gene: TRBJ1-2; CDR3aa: CASRGGPIDYGYTF; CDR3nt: TGTGCCAGCAGGGGGGGACCGATAGATTATGGCTACACCTTC
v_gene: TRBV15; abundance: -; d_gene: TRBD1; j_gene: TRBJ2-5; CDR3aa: CATSRDYLGTGSPETQYF; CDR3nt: TGTGCCACCAGCAGAGATTACTTAGGGACAGGGAGCCCAGAGACCCAGTACTTC
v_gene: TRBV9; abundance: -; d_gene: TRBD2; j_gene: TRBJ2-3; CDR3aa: CASSVGLAGTDTQYF; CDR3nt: TGTGCCAGCAGCGTTGGACTAGCGGGGACAGATACGCAGTATTTT
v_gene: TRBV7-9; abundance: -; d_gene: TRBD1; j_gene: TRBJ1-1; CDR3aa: CASSLPGQRNTEAFF; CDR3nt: TGTGCCAGCAGCCTCCCGGGACAGAGGAACACTGAAGCTTTCTTT
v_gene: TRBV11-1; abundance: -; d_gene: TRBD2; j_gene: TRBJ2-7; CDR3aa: CASSPRGGSGYEQYF; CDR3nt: TGTGCCAGCAGCCCCCGGGGGGGGAGCGGGTACGAGCAGTACTTC
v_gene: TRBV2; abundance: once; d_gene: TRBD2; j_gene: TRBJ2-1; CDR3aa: CASSPRLADNEQFF; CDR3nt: TGTGCCAGCAGCCCTAGACTAGCAGATAATGAGCAGTTCTTC
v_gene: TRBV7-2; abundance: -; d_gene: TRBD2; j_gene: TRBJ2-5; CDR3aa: CASSPKWLAGRQETQYF; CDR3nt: TGTGCCAGCAGCCCGAAATGGCTAGCGGGAAGGCAAGAGACCCAGTACTTC
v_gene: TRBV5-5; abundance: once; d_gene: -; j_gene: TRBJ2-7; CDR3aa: CASSYRTSLSPYEQYF; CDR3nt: TGTGCCAGCAGTTACCGGACAAGTCTAAGCCCCTACGAGCAGTACTTC
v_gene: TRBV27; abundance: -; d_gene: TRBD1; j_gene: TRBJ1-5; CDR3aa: CASSPHTGTVGQPQHF; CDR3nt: TGTGCCAGCAGTCCTCACACCGGGACAGTCGGTCAGCCCCAGCATTTT
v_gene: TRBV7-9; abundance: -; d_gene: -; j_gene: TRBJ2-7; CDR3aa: CASSFPTQRSSYEQYF; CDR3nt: TGTGCCAGCAGCTTCCCGACGCAGCGCAGCTCCTACGAGCAGTACTTC
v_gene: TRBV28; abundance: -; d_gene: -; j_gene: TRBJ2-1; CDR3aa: CASSRERVDEQFF; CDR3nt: TGTGCCAGCAGTCGAGAGCGGGTCGATGAGCAGTTCTTC
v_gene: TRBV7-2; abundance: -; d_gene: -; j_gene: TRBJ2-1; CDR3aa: CASSLRGGGPSNEQFF; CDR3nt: TGTGCCAGCAGCTTAAGAGGGGGAGGGCCTAGCAATGAGCAGTTCTTC
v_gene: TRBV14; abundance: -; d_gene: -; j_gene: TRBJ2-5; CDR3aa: CASSQAGGGVWKTQYF; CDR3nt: TGTGCCAGCAGCCAAGCGGGAGGGGGCGTTTGGAAGACCCAGTACTTC
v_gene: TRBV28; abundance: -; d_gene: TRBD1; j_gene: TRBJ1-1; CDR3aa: CASSLRTGRKTEAFF; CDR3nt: TGTGCCAGCAGTTTAAGGACAGGGAGGAAAACTGAAGCTTTCTTT
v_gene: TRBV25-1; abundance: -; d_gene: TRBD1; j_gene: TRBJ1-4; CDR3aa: CASSGTGLSTNEKLFF; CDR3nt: TGTGCCAGCAGTGGGACAGGGTTATCAACTAATGAAAAACTGTTTTTT